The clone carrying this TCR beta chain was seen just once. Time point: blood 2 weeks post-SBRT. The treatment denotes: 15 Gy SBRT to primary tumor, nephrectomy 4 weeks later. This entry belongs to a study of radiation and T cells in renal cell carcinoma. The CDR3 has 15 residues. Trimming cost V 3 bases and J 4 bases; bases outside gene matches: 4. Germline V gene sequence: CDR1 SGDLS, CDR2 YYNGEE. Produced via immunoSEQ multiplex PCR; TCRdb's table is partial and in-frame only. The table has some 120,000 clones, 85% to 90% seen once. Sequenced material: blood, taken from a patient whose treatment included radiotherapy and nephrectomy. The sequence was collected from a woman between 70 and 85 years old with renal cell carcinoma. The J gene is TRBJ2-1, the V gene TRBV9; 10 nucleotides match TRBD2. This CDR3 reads CASSEGLAFYNEQFF. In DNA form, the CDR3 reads TGTGCCAGCAGCGAGGGACTAGCGTTTTACAATGAGCAGTTCTTC.